The T cell receptor beta chain under discussion was sequenced for a study of T cells in Graves' hyperthyroidism and ophthalmopathy. This CDR3 has 14 residues. Looked up from germline, CDR1 is DFQATT and CDR2 is SNEGSKA (reference sequence). Between the trimmed V and J ends, which lost 8 bases and 0 bases, there was a span of 16 bases. The sample holds many counts of this clonotype. The target antigen is unknown. Study-wide results and caveats: Model-based prediction identified ophthalmopathy a median around seven months prior to its onset.

There were TCR beta CDR3 regions amplified from RNA transcripts. Carried out on the TCR CDR3, a first-round RT-PCR used the HTBI primer set. TCRdb fed the multiplex PCR reads into MiXCR, producing one record per CDR3 protein. This sample has around 350,000 distinct CDR3 sequences, with about a fifth found just once. The chain carries TRBV20-1 and TRBJ2-5; D remains unclear. Sequencing was carried out using blood. This receptor was obtained from a woman under 30 with Graves' hyperthyroidism. The CDR3 DNA follows: TGCAGTTTCCGACCGATCGACGACCAAGAGACCCAGTACTTC. It translates to CSFRPIDDQETQYF.